These T cell receptor beta chains were read from a single sample in a study of cytomegalovirus exposure and HLA in healthy donors. Sequenced by immunoSEQ multiplex PCR; TCRdb stores in-frame clones only, minus some. The sample lists 130,000 or so clones; just under 90% were seen once. The sample taken for sequencing was PBMCs. These TCRs come from a man aged 30 to 45 in good health and CMV-seronegative. The CDR3 runs from the conserved cysteine through the conserved F or W. Each record gives: clone size, V gene, D gene, J gene, CDR3 DNA, CDR3 protein. A D gene is named only where the DNA matches it firmly. Part of the rows lack a size; the others show once, few, many or a class for expanded clones.

>NA|TRBV18|NA|TRBJ2-7
TGTGCCAGCTCACCACCGGTCCGGGAGTACGAGCAGTACTTC
CASSPPVREYEQYF
>NA|TRBV5-1|TRBD1|TRBJ2-7
TGCGCCAGCAGCACCGGGACAGACTACGAGCAGTACTTC
CASSTGTDYEQYF
>NA|TRBV9|NA|TRBJ1-3
TGTGCCAGCAGCGTAGGAGAGACTGTTGGAAACACCATATATTTT
CASSVGETVGNTIYF
>NA|TRBV27|NA|TRBJ2-5
TGTGCCAGCAGTTTATCGTGGAGGGGCCAAGAGACCCAGTACTTC
CASSLSWRGQETQYF
>NA|TRBV6-5|TRBD1|TRBJ1-3
TGTGCCAGCAGCTTGGGACAGAGCTCTGGAAACACCATATATTTT
CASSLGQSSGNTIYF
>NA|TRBV5-4|TRBD2|TRBJ2-7
TGTGCCAGCAGCCCCGGGGGGGGCTACGAGCAGTACTTC
CASSPGGGYEQYF
>NA|TRBV5-1|NA|TRBJ2-7
TGCGCCAGCAGCTTGTATCCGGGGGGCCAAGAGCAGTACTTC
CASSLYPGGQEQYF
>NA|TRBV2|NA|TRBJ1-4
TGTGCCAGCAGTGAAGCGGGGAGGTTGAGGTTTGGGGAAAAACTGTTTTTT
CASSEAGRLRFGEKLFF
>NA|TRBV4-1|TRBD1|TRBJ1-6
TGCGCCAGCAGCTCCCGCCAGGGGGAGCATTCACCCCTCCACTTT
CASSSRQGEHSPLHF
>NA|TRBV5-1|TRBD1|TRBJ2-2
TGCGCCAGCAGCCAGGGGGACACAGGGGAGCTGTTTTTT
CASSQGDTGELFF
>NA|TRBV6-1|TRBD2|TRBJ2-3
TGTGCCAGCAGTGACCCGACTAGCGGGGGGACTTGGACGCAGTATTTT
CASSDPTSGGTWTQYF
>once|TRBV7-3|TRBD2|TRBJ2-1
TGTGCCAGCAGCTTATTGGGAGCGGGGGCCTCCAATGAGCAGTTCTTC
CASSLLGAGASNEQFF
>NA|TRBV6-6|NA|TRBJ2-3
TGTGCCAGCAGTTACTTCGGGGAGGCGGCTCTTTTT
CASSYFGEAALF
>NA|TRBV7-9|NA|TRBJ2-1
TGTGCCAGCAGCTTGGACAGTTACAATGAGCAGTTCTTC
CASSLDSYNEQFF
>NA|TRBV4-2|NA|TRBJ1-5
TGTGCCAGCAGCCGATACAGGTCTCGCGATCAGCCCCAGCATTTT
CASSRYRSRDQPQHF
>NA|TRBV29-1|NA|TRBJ1-2
TGCAGCGTTAAGGGTCAGGGGCATGGCTACACCTTC
CSVKGQGHGYTF
>NA|TRBV6-1|NA|TRBJ2-7
TGTGCCAGCAGTGAATTGAGGCCTGGGGAGCTTTACGAGCAGTACTTC
CASSELRPGELYEQYF
>once|TRBV18|TRBD1|TRBJ2-7
TGTGCCAGCTCACCATTGTCCAGGGGGAGCTCCTACGAGCAGTACTTC
CASSPLSRGSSYEQYF
>NA|TRBV7-9|TRBD1|TRBJ1-2
TGTGCCAGCAGCTTGGACAGGTCAGACTATGGCTACACCTTC
CASSLDRSDYGYTF
>NA|TRBV5-8|NA|TRBJ2-1
TGTGCCAGCAGCTTGGGTCAGGGACTCTACAATGAGCAGTTCTTC
CASSLGQGLYNEQFF
>NA|TRBV29-1|TRBD2|TRBJ2-7
TGCAGCGTTATGTTAGCGGGGCCCAGCTCCTACGAGCAGTACTTC
CSVMLAGPSSYEQYF
>NA|TRBV10-3|TRBD1|TRBJ2-7
TGTGCCACCGCCGGGACAGTCTACGAGCAGTACTTC
CATAGTVYEQYF
>NA|TRBV18|NA|TRBJ1-2
TGTGCCAGCTCACCACCTGGCTCAACCGGGTGGGGCTACACCTTC
CASSPPGSTGWGYTF
>NA|TRBV25-1|NA|TRBJ2-7
TGTGCCAGCAGTGAATACAGGGGCGAGCAGTACTTC
CASSEYRGEQYF